Following are 12 T cell receptor beta chains from one sample sequenced in a study of regulatory T cells in long-lasting Graves disease. Documented time point: persistent/refractory GD, antithyroid drugs over 5 years with positive TRAb. Construction of the TCR library relied on RNA isolated from PBMCs. TCR beta libraries were built with iRepertoire HTBI primers and Arm-PCR of CDR3 regions. TCRdb analysed the multiplex PCR reads with MiXCR anew, one entry per CDR3 protein. The sample carries fewer than 450,000 distinct CDR3 sequences, 20% to 25% recorded once. Sequencing was performed on peripheral blood mononuclear cells (PBMCs), taken when the disease was refractory, from a patient treated with antithyroid drugs. These receptors were obtained from a female donor with Graves disease.

In this sample, this clonotype turned up many times. The J gene is TRBJ2-7, the V gene TRBV28; D not resolved. This CDR3 is built from 16 residues. V lost 5 bases and J 2 bases, leaving 19 bases between the germline ends. The V gene's germline CDR1 is MDHEN and CDR2 SYDVKM. CDR3 loop: CASSPEWAGPTYEQYF. The CDR3 bases are TGTGCCAGCAGTCCCGAATGGGCAGGACCGACCTACGAGCAGTACTTC.

In its sample, this clonotype was seen many times. The V and J genes are TRBV28 and TRBJ2-7, with 9 nucleotides matching TRBD1. The V gene end was trimmed by 5 bases and the J gene end by 2 bases; junction bases not matched to a gene: 7. Germline loops: CDR1 MDHEN, CDR2 SYDVKM. The CDR3 totals 15 residues. The CDR3 reads CASSLRRTGAYEQYF. The CDR3 DNA reads TGTGCCAGCAGTCTAAGACGGACAGGGGCCTACGAGCAGTACTTC.

In this sample, this clonotype turned up a few times. The chain couples TRBV27 to TRBJ2-7, with D perhaps matching TRBD1 or TRBD2 (5 bases each). V was cut by 0 bases and J by 2 bases, with 17 bases left in between. From germline, CDR1 is MNHEY and CDR2 SMNVEV (reference sequence). This CDR3 region has 17 residues. CDR3 coding DNA: TGTGCCAGCAGTTTATCGTTCCCGGGACCAGGGCCCTACGAGCAGTACTTC. As protein: CASSLSFPGPGPYEQYF.

V gene TRBV6-1 combines with J gene TRBJ2-2; unclear D gene. Germline lookup yields CDR1 MNHNS and CDR2 SASEGT. The V end lost 3 bases, the J end lost 1 base, and 6 bases lay between the germline ends. CDR3 size: 14 residues. The CDR3 reads CASSDLLNTGELFF. DNA of the CDR3: TGTGCCAGCAGTGATCTGTTGAACACCGGGGAGCTGTTTTTT.

Points on this clonotype: One end of the junction fails to match germline, which may point to a read error. This rearrangement joins TRBV6-1 to TRBJ2-4; 11 bases agree with TRBD2. Per the germline V gene, CDR1 is MNHNS and CDR2 is SASEGT. The CDR3 has 12 residues. The CDR3, as DNA: TGTGCCAGCAGCGGGACTAGCGGTACCTTGGACTTC. Translating gives CASSGTSGTLDF.

Ten or more counts support this clonotype. Here the CDR3 DNA reads TGCAGTGCTTCAGGTCATCCTGCTGAAGCTTTCTTT. The encoded protein is CSASGHPAEAFF. J is TRBJ1-1 and V is TRBV20-1; D unclear. Between the trimmed V and J ends, which lost 5 bases and 6 bases, there was a span of 13 bases. The germline V gene has CDR1 DFQATT and CDR2 SNEGSKA (reference sequence). The CDR3 length is 12 residues.

The J gene is TRBJ2-2, the V gene TRBV29-1; 11 bases fit TRBD1. This CDR3 has 14 residues. V shed 4 bases and J 5 bases; nucleotides not matched to a gene: 3. Germline assignment: CDR1 SQVTM and CDR2 ANQGSEA. The CDR3 coding sequence is TGCAGCGTTGGGACAGGGGGCATGACCGGGGAGCTGTTTTTT. This gives the protein CSVGTGGMTGELFF.

This clonotype has ten or more counts. This chain links TRBV2 with TRBJ1-2, with unresolved D. Germline loops: CDR1 SNHLY, CDR2 FYNNEI. This CDR3 region has 14 residues. Trimming took off 4 bases at V and 5 bases at J, with 14 bases between the two ends. CDR3 loop: CASSGQLTGYGYTF. The CDR3 nucleotides read TGTGCCAGCAGTGGACAATTAACGGGGTATGGCTACACCTTC.

This clonotype was counted at least ten times. The chain links TRBV5-1 to TRBJ2-5; 8 bases map to TRBD2. J lost 5 bases, V lost 4 bases, and 7 bases had no gene match. Germline V gene sequence: CDR1 SGHRS, CDR2 YFSETQ. This CDR3 contains 14 residues. The CDR3: CASSAGLARETQYF. The DNA for the CDR3 is TGCGCCAGCAGCGCCGGACTAGCCAGGGAGACCCAGTACTTC.

In its sample, this clonotype was seen a few times. The chain links TRBV19 to TRBJ1-5, with 11 positions matching TRBD1. Germline V gives CDR1 LNHDA, CDR2 SQIVND (reference sequence). J gave up 5 bases and V 4 bases, and 4 bases lay outside the gene matches. The CDR3 is 15 residues long. The CDR3, as DNA: TGTGCCAGTAGTAGGACAGGGGGCCTCTATCAGCCCCAGCATTTT. Translation gives CASSRTGGLYQPQHF. The whole variable domain, remainder taken from reference TRBV19 and TRBJ1-5, is DGGITQSPKYLFRKEGQNVTLSCEQNLNHDAMYWYRQDPGQGLRLIYYSQIVNDFQKGDIAEGYSVSREKKESFPLTVTSAQKNPTAFYLCASSRTGGLYQPQHFGDGTRLSIL.

This clonotype has a count of ten or more. CDR3 nucleotides: TGCAGTGCTGGGTGGCTAGCTGACAATGAGCAGTTCTTC. Its translation is CSAGWLADNEQFF. The rearrangement uses TRBV20-1 and TRBJ2-1, with D possibly TRBD2 on 5 matching bases. CDR1 is DFQATT and CDR2 is SNEGSKA in the germline V gene (reference sequence). The germline V and J ends were trimmed by 5 bases and 5 bases, with 13 bases remaining between them. CDR3 length: 13 residues.

On this clonotype itself: A read error may account for a junction end that differs from germline. The genes are TRBV5-1 and TRBJ1-2, with a weak D call TRBD1 (6 bases). In germline, CDR1 is SGHRS, CDR2 YFSETQ. This CDR3 is built from 14 residues. In nucleotides, the CDR3 is TGCACCAGCAGCTCCCTACAGGGCCCGGCTGGCTACACCTTC. The encoded protein is CTSSSLQGPAGYTF.